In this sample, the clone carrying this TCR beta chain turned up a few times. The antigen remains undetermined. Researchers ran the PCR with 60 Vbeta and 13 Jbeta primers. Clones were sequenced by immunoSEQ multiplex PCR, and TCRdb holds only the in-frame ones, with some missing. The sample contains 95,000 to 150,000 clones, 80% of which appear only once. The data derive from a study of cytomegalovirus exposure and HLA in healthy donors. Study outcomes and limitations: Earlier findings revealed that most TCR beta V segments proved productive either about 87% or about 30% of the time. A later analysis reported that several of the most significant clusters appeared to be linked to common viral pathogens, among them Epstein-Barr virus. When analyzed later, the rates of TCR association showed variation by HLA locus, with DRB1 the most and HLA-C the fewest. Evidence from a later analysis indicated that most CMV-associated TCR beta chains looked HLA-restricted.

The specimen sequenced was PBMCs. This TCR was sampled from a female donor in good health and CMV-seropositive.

Here the CDR3 DNA reads TGTGCCAGCAGCCACGACGGGGGTCAAGGCGGGGAGCTGTTTTTT. Its protein is CASSHDGGQGGELFF. The V gene is TRBV4-2, the J gene TRBJ2-2, with D perhaps matching TRBD2 (6 bases). Trimming took 3 bases from V and 7 from J, leaving 15 bases between them. The germline V gene has CDR1 LGHNA and CDR2 YNFKEQ. CDR3 length: 15 residues.